The sequence of this TCR beta chain was determined in a study of T cell repertoires in cytomegalovirus infection. About the study: From public TCR beta signatures came an indication of both CMV infection and matching HLA type. Overall study results and limits: Dominant in the ex vivo response were TCR beta clonotypes restricted by HLA-C and specific for CMV. Identification of carriers of CMV plus the relevant HLA was achieved through cumulative public TCR beta family frequency.

Germline lookup yields CDR1 MDHEN and CDR2 SYDVKM. The V gene lost 3 bases and the J gene lost 3 bases, with 9 bases spanning the gap. CDR3 length: 13 amino acids. To note about this clonotype: Its target is unknown.

In TCRdb, the reads were re-called with MiXCR into one record per CDR3 protein. The profile shows 450,000 to 650,000 distinct CDR3 sequences, approximately 26% of them singletons. The chain links TRBV28 to TRBJ2-7; a possible D gene is TRBD2 (6 bases). Input material: PBMCs. This sequence was found in a human donor in good health (CMV status not recorded). Some clones in this sample may be carry-over from other donors' samples. The CDR3 region is CASSFQGGYEQYF. In DNA form, the CDR3 reads TGTGCCAGCAGTTTTCAGGGAGGCTACGAGCAGTACTTC.